These T cell receptor beta chains were read from a single sample in a study of PD-L1 blockade in urothelial cancer. The repertoire was sequenced with immunoSEQ multiplex PCR; TCRdb's copy has only in-frame clones and lacks some. The repertoire holds more than 60,000 clones, with more than 70% as singletons. The input for sequencing was PBMCs, taken around atezolizumab (anti-PD-L1) treatment. The receptors were sampled from a man between 60 and 75 years old with urothelial cancer. Both conserved end residues are part of each CDR3. The D gene is left open where the match is weak. Size tells how often a clone was seen (once, few, many) or the class of an expanded clone, and some rows leave it out.

TRBD1	TRBJ2-2	.	TRBV7-9	TGTGCCAGCAGCGGGGACAGCAACACCGGGGAGCTGTTTTTT	CASSGDSNTGELFF
TRBD2	TRBJ2-7	.	TRBV9	TGTGCCAGCAGCGGTTTGACTAGCGGCGAGCAGTACTTC	CASSGLTSGEQYF
.	TRBJ1-1	.	TRBV18	TGTGCCAGCTCACCGGCAGGGGCTAACACTGAAGCTTTCTTT	CASSPAGANTEAFF
TRBD2	TRBJ2-3	.	TRBV6-1	TGTGCCAGCAGTGACCGACTAGCGGGGGGAGTGGATACGCAGTATTTT	CASSDRLAGGVDTQYF
.	TRBJ2-7	.	TRBV19	TGTGCCAGTAGTATAGAAGCCCAGGGGCCCACCTACGAGCAGTACTTC	CASSIEAQGPTYEQYF
.	TRBJ2-7	.	TRBV11-3	TGTGCCAGCAGCTTAGACCCCCCTGGCGGCGAGCAGTACTTC	CASSLDPPGGEQYF
.	TRBJ2-3	.	TRBV5-5	TGTGCCAGCAGCTCTAGCGCGAGTAGGGATACGCAGTATTTT	CASSSSASRDTQYF
TRBD1	TRBJ1-4	.	TRBV19	TGTGCCAGTACGGGACAGGGGGCGAGGAATGAAAAACTGTTTTTT	CASTGQGARNEKLFF
TRBD2	TRBJ2-5	.	TRBV11-2	TGTGCCAGCAGTCCGGGGTCCGGGACTAGCGGGAGGTTGAAAGAGACCCAGTACTTC	CASSPGSGTSGRLKETQYF
.	TRBJ2-7	.	TRBV7-3	TGTGCCAGCAGCCGTAATGGGGAGAACGAGCAGTACTTC	CASSRNGENEQYF
.	TRBJ2-7	.	TRBV11-3	TGTGCCAGCAGCTTAGGCACAGGGTTTTCCGAGCAGTACTTC	CASSLGTGFSEQYF
.	TRBJ2-2	.	TRBV4-3	TGCGCCAGCAGCCCGCGGGGGAGAATAGGGGGCACCGGGGAGCTGTTTTTT	CASSPRGRIGGTGELFF
.	TRBJ1-2	.	TRBV5-1	TGCGCCAGCAGCTTGGCCGGTGCCAACTCTTTGTATGGCTACACCTTC	CASSLAGANSLYGYTF
TRBD1	TRBJ2-7	.	TRBV7-2	TGTGCCAGCAGCTTAATTGGGGTGGGGCAGGGGGCACGGGAGCAGTACTTC	CASSLIGVGQGAREQYF
TRBD1	TRBJ1-2	once	TRBV9	TGTGCCAGCAGCTTGGGACAGGCCAACGGGGGCTACACCTTC	CASSLGQANGGYTF
.	TRBJ2-2	.	TRBV2	TGTGCCAGCAAGGGTCAGGGGTCCACCGGGGAGCTGTTTTTT	CASKGQGSTGELFF
.	TRBJ1-1	.	TRBV5-1	TGCGCCAGCAGCTTGGGGGTAGACGCCAGGGTGACTGAAGCTTTCTTT	CASSLGVDARVTEAFF
.	TRBJ2-5	.	TRBV5-1	TGCGCCAGCAGCTGGGGAGGAGGGGAGACCCAGTACTTC	CASSWGGGETQYF
TRBD2	TRBJ2-1	.	TRBV10-3	TGTGCCATCAGTGAGGGGACTAGCGGGAGGGGGAAGGATGAGCAGTTCTTC	CAISEGTSGRGKDEQFF
.	TRBJ2-7	once	TRBV28	TGTGCCAGCAGCCCCCCCGACAATCTTTCCTACGAGCAGTACTTC	CASSPPDNLSYEQYF
TRBD1	TRBJ2-5	.	TRBV7-2	TGTGCCAGCGCGACAGGGGCACAAGAGACCCAGTACTTC	CASATGAQETQYF
TRBD1	TRBJ1-5	.	TRBV9	TGTGCCAGCAGCTCGGGACAGCTCAATCAGCCCCAGCATTTT	CASSSGQLNQPQHF
.	TRBJ2-7	once	TRBV7-2	TGTGCCAGCAGCCCATACTCGCGCGAGCAGTACTTC	CASSPYSREQYF
.	TRBJ2-5	.	TRBV15	TGTGCCACCAGCAGGAAGGCAGGGCGGCAAGAGACCCAGTACTTC	CATSRKAGRQETQYF
TRBD1	TRBJ1-2	.	TRBV7-3	TGTGCCAGCAGCTCGGACAGGGGGCTCCATGGCTACACCTTC	CASSSDRGLHGYTF
.	TRBJ1-1	.	TRBV18	TGTGCCAGCTCATCACAGCCTTCTAGACCTGAAGCTTTCTTT	CASSSQPSRPEAFF
.	TRBJ2-7	once	TRBV28	TGTGCCAGCAGTTTGGTTGAGGGCGAGCAGTACTTC	CASSLVEGEQYF